Presented here are 10 T cell receptor beta chains from one specimen sequenced in a study of T cell repertoires in cytomegalovirus infection. From the reads, TCRdb called clonotypes with MiXCR, one entry per CDR3 protein. The table has nearly 450,000 distinct CDR3 sequences, 31% seen once. Sequenced sample: PBMCs. These receptors all come from a human donor in good health (CMV status not recorded). Some clones in this sample may be carry-over from other donors' samples.

The chain combines TRBV2 with TRBJ2-7; D perhaps matches TRBD1 (6 bases). The CDR3 contains 12 residues. The V gene lost 6 bases and the J gene lost 5 bases, with 11 bases spanning the gap. Germline assignment: CDR1 SNHLY and CDR2 FYNNEI. The CDR3, as DNA: TGTGCCAGCAGGCTGCCAGGGGACGAGCAGTACTTC. It translates to CASRLPGDEQYF.

This clonotype came up a few times. This chain links TRBV7-9 with TRBJ2-7; D may be TRBD2 (6 bases). Looked up from germline, CDR1 is SEHNR and CDR2 is FQNEAQ (reference sequence). The CDR3 is 15 residues long. Trimming left V 5 bases short and J 6 bases short, with 20 bases between. The CDR3 spells CASSHPVAAGGEQYF. In nucleotides, the CDR3 is TGTGCCAGCAGCCACCCGGTAGCGGCCGGGGGCGAGCAGTACTTC.

This clonotype was picked up many times. This sequence joins TRBV7-2 and TRBJ2-1; 10 bases match TRBD2. The CDR3 loop spans 17 amino acids. V was pared by 4 bases and J by 0 bases, with 6 bases of the junction left unmatched. CDR1 and CDR2 (germline): SGHTA, FQGNSA. The CDR3 region is CASSSPASGGSYNEQFF. The DNA of the CDR3 is TGTGCCAGCAGCTCCCCGGCTAGCGGGGGCTCCTACAATGAGCAGTTCTTC.

This clonotype has more than one count but fewer than ten. The chain employs TRBV7-9 and TRBJ1-2; 9 nucleotides line up with TRBD1. The CDR3 runs 14 residues. Germline CDR1 SEHNR, CDR2 FQNEAQ (reference sequence). V lost 5 bases to trimming and J lost 8 bases; unmatched junction nucleotides: 9. The CDR3 DNA follows: TGTGCCAGCAGCCCTCCCACAGGGGGCAGGGGCTACACCTTC. Its translation: CASSPPTGGRGYTF.

This clonotype showed up just a few times. The chain carries TRBV28 and TRBJ1-3; D gene uncertain. Germline-derived CDR1 and CDR2 are MDHEN and SYDVKM. The CDR3 covers 12 residues. The ends were cut back, 6 bases at V and 1 base at J, with 4 bases in the middle. The CDR3 protein is CASRYSGNTIYF. The DNA of the CDR3 is TGTGCCAGCAGATATTCTGGAAACACCATATATTTT.

A remark on this clonotype: A much larger clone lies one base from this, so it may be a read error. V and J are TRBV7-2 and TRBJ1-4, with D hard to call. This CDR3 comprises 13 residues. From germline, CDR1 is SGHTA and CDR2 FQGNSA. The CDR3 DNA sequence: TGTGCCAACAGCCGATATGGCGGCCAACTACTGTTTTTT. Translated, it gives CANSRYGGQLLFF.

This clonotype was observed at least ten times. J is TRBJ1-1 and V is TRBV6-2 or TRBV6-3; no reliable D call. V lost 2 bases and J lost 7, with 5 bases in between. CDR1 and CDR2 (germline): MNHEY, SVGEGT. This CDR3 has 11 residues. CDR3 coding DNA: TGTGCCAGCAGTTACCCTCATGAAGCTTTCTTT. Translating gives CASSYPHEAFF.

V usage is TRBV29-1 and J usage is TRBJ2-7, with 8 bases that match TRBD1. Germline V gene sequence: CDR1 SQVTM, CDR2 ANQGSEA. Trimming cost V 0 bases and J 6 bases; bases outside gene matches: 7. The CDR3 length is 14 residues. In nucleotides, the CDR3 is TGCAGCGTTGAAGAGGGAACAGGGGGGCGCGAGCAGTACTTC. This translates into CSVEEGTGGREQYF.

This clonotype was detected a few times. At one end, the junction sequence differs from germline, possibly due to a read error. The chain links TRBV7-2 to TRBJ1-2; TRBD1 matches at 8 bases. Germline lookup yields CDR1 SGHTA and CDR2 FQGNSA. The CDR3 spans 15 residues. The CDR3 loop is CASSSPDRGVYGYNF. DNA of the CDR3: TGTGCCAGCAGCTCTCCCGACAGGGGAGTCTATGGCTACAACTTC.

This clonotype was recorded a few times. The CDR3 bases are TGTGCCAGCAGTTACGATCCAGGGGGCAGGACGAACTATGGCTACACCTTC. Translation gives CASSYDPGGRTNYGYTF. This rearrangement joins TRBV6-5 to TRBJ1-2; TRBD1 matches 8 bases. Germline CDR1 reads MNHEY; CDR2 reads SVGAGI. The V gene end was trimmed by 2 bases and the J gene end by 2 bases; junction bases not matched to a gene: 10. The CDR3 runs to 17 residues.